The text below deals with one TCR beta chain. The junction departs from the called germline gene at one end, perhaps through a read error. The data belong to a study of blood T cells in healthy people across ages. In germline, CDR1 is MNHNY, CDR2 SVGAGI (reference sequence). CDR3 length: 14 residues. A J-beta primer mix and a sample-barcoded 5' primer were used in a second PCR of roughly 7 to 12 cycles. Through a template-switch adaptor with 12 random nucleotides, each cDNA molecule received a tag. From the 5' RACE reads, TCRdb called clonotypes with MiXCR, one entry per CDR3 protein. The data hold about 730,000 distinct CDR3 sequences, with 40% to 45% observed a single time.

The gene calls are TRBV6-6 and TRBJ2-3; 9 bases are a match to TRBD2. This clonotype was sampled from a woman between 55 and 75 years old in good health. Sequenced input: blood. The CDR3 DNA reads TGTGCCAGCAGTGACGGGACTAGCACAGATACGCGGTATTTT. It codes for CASSDGTSTDTRYF.